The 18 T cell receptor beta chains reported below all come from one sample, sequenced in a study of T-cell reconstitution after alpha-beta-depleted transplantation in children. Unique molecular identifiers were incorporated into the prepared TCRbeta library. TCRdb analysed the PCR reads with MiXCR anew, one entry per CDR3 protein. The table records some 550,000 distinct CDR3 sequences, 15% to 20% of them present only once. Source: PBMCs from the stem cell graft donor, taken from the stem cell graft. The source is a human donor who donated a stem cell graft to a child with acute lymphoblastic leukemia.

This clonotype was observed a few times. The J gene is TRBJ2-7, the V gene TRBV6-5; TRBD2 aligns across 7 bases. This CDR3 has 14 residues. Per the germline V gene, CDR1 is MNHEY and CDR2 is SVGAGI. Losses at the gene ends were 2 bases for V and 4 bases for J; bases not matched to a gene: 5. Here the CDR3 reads CASSYGLVGYEQYF. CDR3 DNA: TGTGCCAGCAGTTACGGACTAGTTGGGTACGAGCAGTACTTC.

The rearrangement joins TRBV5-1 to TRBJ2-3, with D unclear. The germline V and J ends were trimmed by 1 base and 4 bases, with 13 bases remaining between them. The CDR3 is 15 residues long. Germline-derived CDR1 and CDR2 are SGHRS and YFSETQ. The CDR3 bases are TGCGCCAGCAGCTTGAGGGCACTTATTGCAGATACGCAGTATTTT. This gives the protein CASSLRALIADTQYF.

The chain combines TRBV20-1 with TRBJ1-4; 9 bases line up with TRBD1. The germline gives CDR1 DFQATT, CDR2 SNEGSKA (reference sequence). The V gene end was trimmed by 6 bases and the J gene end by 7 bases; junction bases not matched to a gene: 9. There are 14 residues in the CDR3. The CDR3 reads CSAGDRVQGEKLFF. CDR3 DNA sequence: TGCAGTGCGGGGGACAGGGTTCAAGGTGAAAAACTGTTTTTT.

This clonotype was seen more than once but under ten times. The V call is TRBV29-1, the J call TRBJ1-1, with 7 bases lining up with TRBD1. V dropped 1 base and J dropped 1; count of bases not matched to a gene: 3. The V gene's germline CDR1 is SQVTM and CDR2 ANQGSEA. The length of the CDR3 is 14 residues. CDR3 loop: CSVEGTGGNTEAFF. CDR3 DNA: TGCAGCGTTGAAGGGACAGGTGGGAACACTGAAGCTTTCTTT.

The CDR3 loop is CASSQEPGSYEQYF. CDR3 nucleotide sequence: TGCGCCAGCAGCCAAGAGCCCGGCTCCTACGAGCAGTACTTC. This chain uses TRBV4-1 with TRBJ2-7; no reliable D call. V was pared by 0 bases and J by 0 bases, with 6 bases between. This CDR3 has 14 residues. Germline V gene data show CDR1 as MGHRA and CDR2 as YSYEKL.

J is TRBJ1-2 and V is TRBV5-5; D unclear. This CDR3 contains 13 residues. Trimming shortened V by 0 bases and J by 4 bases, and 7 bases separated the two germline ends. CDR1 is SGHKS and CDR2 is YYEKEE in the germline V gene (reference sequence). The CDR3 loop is CASSLATSYGYTF. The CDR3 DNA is TGTGCCAGCAGCTTGGCTACTTCCTATGGCTACACCTTC.

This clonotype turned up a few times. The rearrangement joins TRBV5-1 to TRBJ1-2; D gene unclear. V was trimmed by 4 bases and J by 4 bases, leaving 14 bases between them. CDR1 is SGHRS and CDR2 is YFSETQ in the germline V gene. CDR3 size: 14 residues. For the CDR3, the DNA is TGCGCCAGCAGCCCGGACGCTTTTACCTATGGCTACACCTTC. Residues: CASSPDAFTYGYTF.

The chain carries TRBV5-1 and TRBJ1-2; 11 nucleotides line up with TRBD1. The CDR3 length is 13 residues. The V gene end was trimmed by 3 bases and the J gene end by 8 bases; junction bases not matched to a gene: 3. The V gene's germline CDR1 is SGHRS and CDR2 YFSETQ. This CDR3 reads CASSWGTGGGYTF. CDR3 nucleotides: TGCGCCAGCAGCTGGGGGACAGGGGGAGGCTACACCTTC.

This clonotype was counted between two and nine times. The CDR3 bases are TGTGCCAGCAGTTTTGTTATCAGGGTCGGGTACGAGCAGTACTTC. It specifies CASSFVIRVGYEQYF. The chain is built from TRBV27 and TRBJ2-7; TRBD1 is a possible D gene (5 bases). With 3 bases removed from V and 4 bases from J, the gap between germline ends came to 16 bases. The CDR3 is 15 amino acids. CDR1 is MNHEY and CDR2 is SMNVEV in the germline V gene (reference sequence).

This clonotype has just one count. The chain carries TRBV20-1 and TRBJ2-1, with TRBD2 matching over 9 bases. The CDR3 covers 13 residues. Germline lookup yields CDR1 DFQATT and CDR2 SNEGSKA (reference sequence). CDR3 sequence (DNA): TGCACCGGCGCGGGAGGGTCCTACAATGAGCAGTTCTTC. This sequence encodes CTGAGGSYNEQFF.

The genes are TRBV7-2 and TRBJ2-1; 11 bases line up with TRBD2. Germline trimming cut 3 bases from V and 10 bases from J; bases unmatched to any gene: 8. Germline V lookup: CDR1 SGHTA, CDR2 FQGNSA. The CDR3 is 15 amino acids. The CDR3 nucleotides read TGTGCCAGCAGCTTCCGTAGCGGGAGGGGGAGCGAGCAGTTCTTC. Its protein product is CASSFRSGRGSEQFF.

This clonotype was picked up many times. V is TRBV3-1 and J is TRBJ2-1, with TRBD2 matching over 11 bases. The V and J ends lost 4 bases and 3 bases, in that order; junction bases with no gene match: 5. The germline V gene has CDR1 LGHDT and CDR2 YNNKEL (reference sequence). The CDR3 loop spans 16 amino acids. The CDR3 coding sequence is TGTGCCAGCAGCCTAGCGGGAGGGCTCAGCTACAATGAGCAGTTCTTC. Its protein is CASSLAGGLSYNEQFF.

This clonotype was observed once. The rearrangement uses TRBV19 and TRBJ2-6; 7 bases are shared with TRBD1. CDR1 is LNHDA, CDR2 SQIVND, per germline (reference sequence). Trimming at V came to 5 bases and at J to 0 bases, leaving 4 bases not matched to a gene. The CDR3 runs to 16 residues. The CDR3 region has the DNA TGTGCCAGTAGTGCCGACAGGGTCTCTGGGGCCAACGTCCTGACTTTC. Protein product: CASSADRVSGANVLTF.

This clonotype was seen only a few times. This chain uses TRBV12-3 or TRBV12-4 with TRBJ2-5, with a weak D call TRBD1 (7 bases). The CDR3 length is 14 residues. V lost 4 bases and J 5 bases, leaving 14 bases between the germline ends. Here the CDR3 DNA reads TGTGCCAGCAGTTGGAGGGGGCGCATGGAGACCCAGTACTTC. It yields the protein CASSWRGRMETQYF.

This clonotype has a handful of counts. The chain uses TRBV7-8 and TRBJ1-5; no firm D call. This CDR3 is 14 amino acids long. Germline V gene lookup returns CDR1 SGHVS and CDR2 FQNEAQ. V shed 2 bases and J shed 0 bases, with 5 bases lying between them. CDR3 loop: CASSLQSSNQPQHF. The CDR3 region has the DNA TGTGCCAGCAGCTTACAGAGTAGCAATCAGCCCCAGCATTTT. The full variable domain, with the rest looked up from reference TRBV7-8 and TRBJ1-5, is GAGVSQSPRYKVAKRGQDVALRCDPISGHVSLFWYQQALGQGPEFLTYFQNEAQLDKSGLPSDRFFAERPEGSVSTLKIQRTQQEDSAVYLCASSLQSSNQPQHFGDGTRLSIL.

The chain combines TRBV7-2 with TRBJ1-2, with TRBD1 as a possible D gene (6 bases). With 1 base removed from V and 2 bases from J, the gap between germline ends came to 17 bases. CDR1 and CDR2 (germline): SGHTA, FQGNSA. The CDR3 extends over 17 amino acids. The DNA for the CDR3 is TGTGCCAGCAGCTTAGGGCCAGGGGCGACAACGAACTATGGCTACACCTTC. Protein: CASSLGPGATTNYGYTF.

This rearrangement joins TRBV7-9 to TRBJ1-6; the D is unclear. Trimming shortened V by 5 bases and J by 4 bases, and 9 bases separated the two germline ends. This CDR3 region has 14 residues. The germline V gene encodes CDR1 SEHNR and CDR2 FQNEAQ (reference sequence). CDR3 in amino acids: CASSPRDYNSPLHF. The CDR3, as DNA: TGTGCCAGCAGCCCCCGGGATTATAATTCACCCCTCCACTTT.

CDR3 region: CASSVGGGSSGANVLTF. CDR3 coding DNA: TGTGCCAGCAGCGTAGGTGGCGGTAGCTCTGGGGCCAACGTCCTGACTTTC. The chain has TRBV9 and TRBJ2-6, with D uncertain. Germline lookup yields CDR1 SGDLS and CDR2 YYNGEE. This CDR3 contains 17 residues. Trimming cost V 0 bases and J 0 bases, with 10 bases left between them.